These 20 T cell receptor beta chains share one sample of origin, sequenced in a study of shared clonotypes between healthy human individuals. Clones were read by immunoSEQ multiplex PCR, and TCRdb kept only the in-frame ones, dropping some. Here the sample spans fewer than 2.5 million clones, 93% being singletons. The material sequenced was naive CD4+ T cells from PBMCs. Subset denoted: CD45RA+ positively selected. The receptors originated from a man aged 18 to 29 in good health. Some clones in this sample may be carry-over from other donors' samples.

The chain combines TRBV10-3 with TRBJ2-5; maybe TRBD2 (6 bases). Trimming pared 5 bases from V and 3 bases from J, leaving 10 bases between. Germline loops: CDR1 ENHRY, CDR2 SYGVKD. The CDR3 length is 13 residues. CDR3 bases: TGTGCCATCAGTCGGGGGAAGGAAGAGACCCAGTACTTC. Translation gives CAISRGKEETQYF.

The chain recombines TRBV5-4 with TRBJ2-3; D is tentatively TRBD1 or TRBD2 (6 bases each). Between the trimmed V and J ends, which lost 0 bases and 6 bases, there was a span of 11 bases. Germline V gene data show CDR1 as SGHNT and CDR2 as YYREEE (reference sequence). The CDR3 length is 14 residues. CDR3 nucleotides: TGTGCCAGCAGCTTGGTACGGAGGGGGGATACGCAGTATTTT. Translating gives CASSLVRRGDTQYF.

The rearrangement links TRBV4-1 to TRBJ2-1; no clear D. Trimming removed 0 bases at V and 2 bases at J, with 14 bases between. The CDR3 runs 17 residues. Germline V gene sequence: CDR1 MGHRA, CDR2 YSYEKL. CDR3 sequence: CASSQDRGVGTYNEQFF. The DNA of the CDR3 is TGCGCCAGCAGCCAAGATCGAGGAGTCGGCACCTACAATGAGCAGTTCTTC.

V gene TRBV27 combines with J gene TRBJ1-1; D is perhaps TRBD1 (6 bases). V was trimmed by 2 bases and J by 3 bases, leaving 10 bases between them. The length of the CDR3 is 14 residues. Germline V gene data show CDR1 as MNHEY and CDR2 as SMNVEV (reference sequence). The CDR3 DNA reads as TGTGCCAGCAGTTTAGCGGGGGCTCACACTGAAGCTTTCTTT. Translating it yields CASSLAGAHTEAFF.

The chain couples TRBV7-2 to TRBJ1-2; D is perhaps TRBD1 (5 bases). Between the trimmed V and J ends, which lost 0 bases and 2 bases, there was a span of 7 bases. The CDR3 is 14 residues long. Germline assignment: CDR1 SGHTA and CDR2 FQGNSA. The CDR3 DNA follows: TGTGCCAGCAGCTTAGCGGGGCGGAACTATGGCTACACCTTC. Its protein is CASSLAGRNYGYTF.

V and J are TRBV5-1 and TRBJ2-2, with TRBD1 as a possible D gene (5 bases). V was shortened by 1 base and J by 4 bases, with 11 bases between the two germline ends. Looked up from germline, CDR1 is SGHRS and CDR2 is YFSETQ. The CDR3 totals 15 residues. The CDR3 protein is CASSLIRQPTGELFF. The CDR3 DNA is TGCGCCAGCAGCTTGATCCGACAGCCCACCGGGGAGCTGTTTTTT.

CDR3 sequence reads: CAVAGTDQETQYF. In nucleotides, the CDR3 is TGTGCCGTCGCCGGGACAGATCAAGAGACCCAGTACTTC. The V and J genes are TRBV10-3 and TRBJ2-5, with 7 bases identical to TRBD1. Germline V gene sequence: CDR1 ENHRY, CDR2 SYGVKD. The CDR3 totals 13 residues. The V segment lost 11 bases and the J segment 2 bases; nucleotides outside the gene matches: 8.

The gene calls are TRBV5-1 and TRBJ2-7; unclear D gene. V was shortened by 2 bases and J by 2 bases, with 14 bases between the two germline ends. The CDR3 totals 15 residues. The germline V gene encodes CDR1 SGHRS and CDR2 YFSETQ. The CDR3: CASSFSYTTPYEQYF. CDR3 nucleotide sequence: TGCGCCAGCAGCTTTAGTTACACGACCCCCTACGAGCAGTACTTC.

J is TRBJ2-5 and V is TRBV4-2; D uncertain. The CDR3 contains 14 residues. The V end was cut by 5 bases, the J end by 5 bases, with 15 bases between. CDR1 and CDR2 from the germline V gene are LGHNA and YNFKEQ. Here the CDR3 reads CASSAATPPETQYF. CDR3 DNA: TGTGCCAGCAGCGCCGCGACACCGCCGGAGACCCAGTACTTC.

The J gene is TRBJ1-5, the V gene TRBV30; TRBD1 is a possible D gene (6 bases). Germline-derived CDR1 and CDR2 are GTSNPN and SVGIG (reference sequence). V shed 1 base and J shed 4 bases, with 14 bases lying between them. This CDR3 spans 15 amino acids. The CDR3: CAWSAQGPGNQPQHF. The CDR3 DNA sequence: TGTGCCTGGAGTGCACAGGGACCGGGGAATCAGCCCCAGCATTTT. The entire variable domain, with the rest obtained from reference TRBV30 and TRBJ1-5, is as follows: SQTIHQWPATLVQPVGSPLSLECTVEGTSNPNLYWYRQAAGRGLQLLFYSVGIGQISSEVPQNLSASRPQDRQFILSSKKLLLSDSGFYLCAWSAQGPGNQPQHFGDGTRLSIL.

The chain carries TRBV7-3 and TRBJ1-2; tentative D call: TRBD1 (5 bases). The CDR3 is 13 residues long. CDR1 is SGHTA and CDR2 is FQGTGA in the germline V gene. The V and J ends lost 2 bases and 4 bases respectively, with 8 bases between them. The CDR3 is CASSLGAAYGYTF. DNA of the CDR3: TGTGCCAGCAGCTTAGGGGCAGCCTATGGCTACACCTTC.

The V and J genes are TRBV29-1 and TRBJ2-1; D is possibly TRBD1 or TRBD2 (5 bases each). The V end lost 6 bases, the J end lost 8 bases, and 8 bases lay between the germline ends. This CDR3 contains 10 residues. Germline CDR1 is SQVTM and CDR2 is ANQGSEA. Written as DNA, the CDR3 is TGCAGCGTCGGGGCTGATGAGCAGTTCTTC. It is translated as CSVGADEQFF.

The V call is TRBV5-1, the J call TRBJ1-4; D remains unclear. Germline CDR1 is SGHRS and CDR2 is YFSETQ. With 1 base removed from V and 7 bases from J, the gap between germline ends came to 11 bases. The CDR3 loop spans 14 amino acids. This CDR3 is CASSLSGGTEKLFF. The CDR3 DNA sequence: TGCGCCAGCAGCTTGAGTGGTGGTACTGAAAAACTGTTTTTT.

This chain connects TRBV7-3 to TRBJ1-5; TRBD1 might be the D (5 bases). The CDR3 extends over 14 amino acids. The germline V and J ends were trimmed by 5 bases and 4 bases, with 12 bases remaining between them. In germline, CDR1 is SGHTA, CDR2 FQGTGA. The CDR3 DNA follows: TGTGCCAGCAGCCCCTCGGGGGATAATCAGCCCCAGCATTTT. It specifies CASSPSGDNQPQHF.

V is TRBV5-1 and J is TRBJ1-4, with TRBD1 matching over 10 bases. This CDR3 has 13 amino acids. The V segment lost 4 bases and the J segment 8 bases; nucleotides outside the gene matches: 2. The germline gives CDR1 SGHRS, CDR2 YFSETQ. This CDR3 is CASSRTGGEKLFF. CDR3 sequence (DNA): TGCGCCAGCAGCCGGACAGGGGGGGAAAAACTGTTTTTT.

The rearrangement links TRBV6-1 to TRBJ2-5, with 9 bases matching TRBD1. Trimming removed 3 bases from V and 5 bases from J; junction bases left unmatched: 7. Germline V gives CDR1 MNHNS, CDR2 SASEGT. The CDR3 totals 15 residues. The CDR3 coding sequence is TGTGCCAGCAGTGATGCCGGGACAGGGAGTGAGACCCAGTACTTC. It specifies CASSDAGTGSETQYF.

The chain uses TRBV14 and TRBJ1-1; D call uncertain. Trimming shortened V by 1 base and J by 3 bases, and 6 bases separated the two germline ends. The CDR3 extends over 13 amino acids. The germline CDR1 and CDR2 sequences are SGHDN and FVKESK. In nucleotides, the CDR3 is TGTGCCAGCAGCCAAGTGGAAGACACTGAAGCTTTCTTT. This sequence encodes CASSQVEDTEAFF. The full variable domain, in which reference TRBV14 and TRBJ1-1 provide the parts outside the CDR3, is EAGVTQFPSHSVIEKGQTVTLRCDPISGHDNLYWYRRVMGKEIKFLLHFVKESKQDESGMPNNRFLAERTGGTYSTLKVQPAELEDSGVYFCASSQVEDTEAFFGQGTRLTVV.

This clone appeared a few times. The chain recombines TRBV28 with TRBJ1-1, with D uncertain. This CDR3 is built from 11 residues. V shed 6 bases and J shed 8 bases, with 10 bases lying between them. The V gene's germline CDR1 is MDHEN and CDR2 SYDVKM. CDR3: CASRRETEAFF. Written as DNA, the CDR3 is TGTGCCAGCAGGAGAGAGACAGAAGCTTTCTTT.

The sample holds one count of this clone. The genes are TRBV6-5 and TRBJ2-7; D gene ambiguous. This CDR3 has 14 amino acids. Trimming shortened V by 6 bases and J by 0 bases, and 12 bases separated the two germline ends. The germline V gene encodes CDR1 MNHEY and CDR2 SVGAGI. CDR3 in amino acids: CASRTRFSSYEQYF. CDR3 nucleotide sequence: TGTGCCAGCAGGACCCGGTTTAGCTCCTACGAGCAGTACTTC.

Remarks on this clone: Other DNA sequences in the same sample also yield this CDR3. This chain connects TRBV7-8 to TRBJ2-5, with D perhaps given as TRBD1 or TRBD2 (7 bases each). This CDR3 has 14 residues. Germline V gene sequence: CDR1 SGHVS, CDR2 FQNEAQ. Trimming took 5 bases from V and 4 from J, leaving 14 bases between them. Here the CDR3 DNA reads TGTGCCAGCAGCCCGCAGGGGGGGGGAGAGACCCAGTACTTC. It yields the protein CASSPQGGGETQYF.